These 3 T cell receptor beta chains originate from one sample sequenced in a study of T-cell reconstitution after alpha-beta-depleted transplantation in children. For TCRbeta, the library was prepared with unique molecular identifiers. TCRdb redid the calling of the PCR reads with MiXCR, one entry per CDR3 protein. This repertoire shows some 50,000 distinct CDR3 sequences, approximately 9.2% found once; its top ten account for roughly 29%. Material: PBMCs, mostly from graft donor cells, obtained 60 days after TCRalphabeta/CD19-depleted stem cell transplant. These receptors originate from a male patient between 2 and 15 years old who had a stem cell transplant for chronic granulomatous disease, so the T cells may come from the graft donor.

Written as DNA, the CDR3 is TGTGCCAGCAGTTTGGAGTCGGGACAGGGGCTTGCTAACTATGGCTACACCTTC. Residues: CASSLESGQGLANYGYTF. This rearrangement joins TRBV12-3 or TRBV12-4 to TRBJ1-2; TRBD1 matches 10 bases. V was clipped by 3 bases and J by 0 bases; unmatched bases: 10. This CDR3 spans 18 amino acids.

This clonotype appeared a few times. The CDR3 sequence is CASSPRTVLNSPLHF. As DNA, the CDR3 is TGTGCCAGCAGCCCACGGACAGTCCTTAATTCACCCCTCCACTTT. V and J are TRBV7-8 and TRBJ1-6; D possibly corresponds to TRBD1 (6 bases). The V end was cut by 5 bases, the J end by 6 bases, with 14 bases between. Per the germline V gene, CDR1 is SGHVS and CDR2 is FQNEAQ. The CDR3 extends over 15 amino acids.

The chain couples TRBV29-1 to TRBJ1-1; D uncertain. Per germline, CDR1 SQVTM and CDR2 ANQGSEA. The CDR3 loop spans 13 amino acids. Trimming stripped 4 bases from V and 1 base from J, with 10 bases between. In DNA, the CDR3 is TGCAGCGTTGGTGCCTTCAGGAACACTGAAGCTTTCTTT. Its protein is CSVGAFRNTEAFF.